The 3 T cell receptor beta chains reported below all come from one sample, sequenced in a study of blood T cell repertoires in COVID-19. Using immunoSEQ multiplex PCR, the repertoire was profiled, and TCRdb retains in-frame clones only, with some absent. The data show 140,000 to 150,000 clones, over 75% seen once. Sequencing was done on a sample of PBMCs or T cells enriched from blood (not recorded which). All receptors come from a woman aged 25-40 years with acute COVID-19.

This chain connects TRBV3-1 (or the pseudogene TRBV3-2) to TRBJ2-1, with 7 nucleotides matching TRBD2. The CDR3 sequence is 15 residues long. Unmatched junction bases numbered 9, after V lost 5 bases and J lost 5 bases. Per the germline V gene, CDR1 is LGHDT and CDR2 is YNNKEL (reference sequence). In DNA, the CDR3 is TGTGCCAGCAGCGGAACTAGCGTCGGACACAATGAGCAGTTCTTC. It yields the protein CASSGTSVGHNEQFF.

CDR3 loop: CAISESRTSGALGELFF. The CDR3 DNA follows: TGTGCCATCAGTGAATCGAGGACTAGCGGGGCATTAGGGGAGCTGTTTTTT. The chain couples TRBV10-3 to TRBJ2-2; 12 bases line up with TRBD2. In germline, CDR1 is ENHRY, CDR2 SYGVKD. V shed 3 bases and J 8 bases; nucleotides not matched to a gene: 10. This CDR3 spans 17 amino acids.

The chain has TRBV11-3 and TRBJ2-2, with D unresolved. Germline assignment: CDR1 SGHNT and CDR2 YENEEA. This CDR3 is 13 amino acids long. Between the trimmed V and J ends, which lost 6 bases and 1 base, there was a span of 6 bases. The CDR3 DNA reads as TGTGCCAGCAGTTCCATGAACACCGGGGAGCTGTTTTTT. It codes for CASSSMNTGELFF.